This T cell receptor beta chain was found in a study of blood T cell repertoires in COVID-19. Study-wide background: The United States, Italy and Spain provided the acute and convalescent COVID-19 samples.

The germline gives CDR1 SGHTA, CDR2 FQGNSA. V lost 5 bases to trimming and J lost 4 bases; unmatched junction nucleotides: 7. The CDR3 is 15 residues long. Per the study methods: Reference gene primer amplification yielded estimated nucleated cell counts. TCRdb's copy holds only in-frame clones and misses some; the assay was immunoSEQ multiplex PCR. V, J and clone size are those of that table, while D and trimming were read from the DNA. Found here are around 230,000 clones, approximately 90% of them singletons; the top ten hold under 0.9%. This chain joins TRBV7-2 and TRBJ1-1; 10 positions agree with TRBD1. The sequenced sample was peripheral blood. The receptor was isolated from a man aged 40-49 years with acute or convalescent COVID-19. The CDR3 reads CASSPPGTGATEAFF. CDR3 DNA sequence: TGTGCCAGCAGCCCACCCGGGACAGGGGCCACTGAAGCTTTCTTT.